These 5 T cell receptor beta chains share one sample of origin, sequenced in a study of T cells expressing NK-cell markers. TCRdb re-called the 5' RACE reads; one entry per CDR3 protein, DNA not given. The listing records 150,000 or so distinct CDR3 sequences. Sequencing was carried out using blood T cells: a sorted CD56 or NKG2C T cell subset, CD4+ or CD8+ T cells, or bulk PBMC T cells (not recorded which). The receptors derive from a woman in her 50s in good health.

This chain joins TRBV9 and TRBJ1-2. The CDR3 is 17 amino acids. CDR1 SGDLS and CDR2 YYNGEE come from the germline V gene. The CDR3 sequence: CASSALRVLRPNYGYTF.

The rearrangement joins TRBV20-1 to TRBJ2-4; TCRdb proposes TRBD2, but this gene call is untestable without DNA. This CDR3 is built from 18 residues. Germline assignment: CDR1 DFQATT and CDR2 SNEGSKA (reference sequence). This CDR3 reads CSARKPEAGSLAKNIQYF.

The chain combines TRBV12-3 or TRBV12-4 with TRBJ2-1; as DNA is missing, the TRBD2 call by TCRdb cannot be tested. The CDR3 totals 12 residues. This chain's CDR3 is CASGTLGNEQFF.

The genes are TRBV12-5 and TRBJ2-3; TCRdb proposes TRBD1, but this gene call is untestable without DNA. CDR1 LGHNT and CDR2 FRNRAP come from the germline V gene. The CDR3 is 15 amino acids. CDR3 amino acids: CASGKGETSTDTQYF.

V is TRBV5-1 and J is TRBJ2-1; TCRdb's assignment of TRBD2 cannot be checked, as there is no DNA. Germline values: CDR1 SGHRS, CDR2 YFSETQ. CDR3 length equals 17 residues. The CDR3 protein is CASSRDQEARLYNEQFF.